Sequencing of this T cell receptor (beta chain) was carried out in a study of T cell repertoires in cytomegalovirus infection. Background on the study: Public TCR beta signature analysis indicated the presence of both CMV infection and matching HLA type.

TCRdb called the reads again in MiXCR, with one record for every CDR3 protein. The sample lists some 320,000 distinct CDR3 sequences; 8% to 9.5% were seen once. Germline assignment: CDR1 MNHEY and CDR2 SMNVEV (reference sequence). Trimming removed 3 bases from V and 0 bases from J, with 10 bases in between. CDR3 length: 15 amino acids. What was sequenced was PBMCs. The TCR was taken from a human donor in good health (CMV status not recorded). Some clones in this sample may be carry-over from other donors' samples. This chain uses TRBV27 with TRBJ2-3; D call uncertain. The CDR3 sequence is CASSFVYPSTDTQYF. CDR3 bases: TGTGCCAGCAGTTTTGTTTACCCTAGCACAGATACGCAGTATTTT.